The 30 T cell receptor beta chains given below trace back to one sample, sequenced in a study of T cell responses to AZD1222 COVID-19 vaccine. Assay used: immunoSEQ multiplex PCR; TCRdb lists only in-frame clones, some missing. The sample has about 110,000 clones; approximately 94% are singletons. This specimen consisted of peripheral blood, obtained 28 days after the second AZD1222 dose. The receptors were sampled from an adult who received the AZD1222 COVID-19 vaccine.

This clone was observed once. The chain has TRBV6-5 and TRBJ1-2; 7 positions agree with TRBD1. The CDR3 totals 13 residues. The junction had 13 bases not matched to a gene; V was cut back by 10 bases and J by 8 bases. Per germline, CDR1 MNHEY and CDR2 SVGAGI. CDR3 in amino acids: CAIGTGAGPGYTF. DNA of the CDR3: TGTGCCATCGGTACAGGGGCGGGCCCAGGCTACACCTTC.

This chain links TRBV18 with TRBJ2-2; D is possibly TRBD1 (6 bases). The CDR3 runs to 16 residues. V dropped 3 bases and J dropped 6 bases, with 17 bases sitting between them. Germline CDR1 reads KGHSH; CDR2 reads LQKENI. Here the CDR3 reads CASSPSGAGVPGELFF. The CDR3 nucleotides read TGTGCCAGCTCACCGTCGGGTGCAGGGGTCCCCGGGGAGCTGTTTTTT.

This clone was seen once. The chain uses TRBV7-8 and TRBJ2-3, with 11 bases identical to TRBD2. The CDR3 is made up of 15 amino acids. Germline V lookup: CDR1 SGHVS, CDR2 FQNEAQ. The J segment lost 2 bases and the V segment lost 8 bases, leaving 6 bases of the junction unmatched. Here the CDR3 DNA reads TGTGCCAGCGCAGTAGCGGGGGGGCACACAGATACGCAGTATTTT. Residues: CASAVAGGHTDTQYF. The variable domain in full, completed from reference TRBV7-8 and TRBJ2-3, reads GAGVSQSPRYKVAKRGQDVALRCDPISGHVSLFWYQQALGQGPEFLTYFQNEAQLDKSGLPSDRFFAERPEGSVSTLKIQRTQQEDSAVYLCASAVAGGHTDTQYFGPGTRLTVL.

The chain joins TRBV11-2 to TRBJ1-4; weak D call: TRBD1 (5 bases). This CDR3 has 16 amino acids. Trimming took 5 bases from V and 8 from J, leaving 21 bases between them. Germline V gene lookup returns CDR1 SGHAT and CDR2 FQNNGV. CDR3 DNA: TGTGCCAGCAGCCCTCGGGACGGGAGCCTGTGGGAAAAACTGTTTTTT. Encoded protein: CASSPRDGSLWEKLFF. Looking up the rest from reference TRBV11-2 and TRBJ1-4 gives the full variable domain: EAGVAQSPRYKIIEKRQSVAFWCNPISGHATLYWYQQILGQGPKLLIQFQNNGVVDDSQLPKDRFSAERLKGVDSTLKIQPAKLEDSAVYLCASSPRDGSLWEKLFFGSGTQLSVL.

This clone was observed a few times. The rearrangement uses TRBV6-1 and TRBJ1-6; tentatively, D is TRBD1 (5 bases). V was trimmed by 4 bases and J by 8 bases, leaving 18 bases between them. The CDR3 sequence is 16 residues long. CDR1 is MNHNS and CDR2 is SASEGT in the germline V gene. The CDR3 region is CASSGLTGTWDSPLHF. For the CDR3, the DNA is TGTGCCAGCAGTGGACTAACTGGGACCTGGGATTCACCCCTCCACTTT.

This chain links TRBV9 with TRBJ1-3, with TRBD1 identical over 10 bases. V lost 2 bases and J lost 3; bases outside the gene matches: 2. CDR1 and CDR2 from the germline V gene are SGDLS and YYNGEE. The CDR3 contains 15 residues. The DNA of the CDR3 is TGTGCCAGCAGCGTGACAGGGGGCTATGGAAACACCATATATTTT. It specifies CASSVTGGYGNTIYF.

The chain has TRBV7-9 and TRBJ2-7; tentatively, D is TRBD2 (6 bases). The V end was cut by 5 bases, the J end by 0 bases, with 17 bases between. The CDR3 has 16 amino acids. CDR1 and CDR2 (germline): SEHNR, FQNEAQ (reference sequence). The DNA for the CDR3 is TGTGCCAGCAGCCGAGATGCCGGGAGAAGCTCCTACGAGCAGTACTTC. Protein: CASSRDAGRSSYEQYF. The full variable domain, completed using reference TRBV7-9 and TRBJ2-7, is DTGVSQNPRHKITKRGQNVTFRCDPISEHNRLYWYRQTLGQGPEFLTYFQNEAQLEKSRLLSDRFSAERPKGSFSTLEIQRTEQGDSAMYLCASSRDAGRSSYEQYFGPGTRLTVT.

The chain couples TRBV21-1 to TRBJ2-7; TRBD1, the table's D call, was not compared with the DNA. TRBV21-1 is classified as a pseudogene. There are 17 residues in the CDR3. CDR3 coding DNA: TGTGCCAGCAGGCTCCCCTACCCGGACAGAGGTTATGTGCTGGAAAACTTC. Amino acids: CASRLPYPDRGYVLENF.

This sequence joins TRBV27 and TRBJ1-1; 8 bases are a match to TRBD1. Germline CDR1 is MNHEY and CDR2 is SMNVEV (reference sequence). The CDR3 consists of 14 residues. V gave up 3 bases and J gave up 1 base; unmatched junction bases: 1. CDR3 sequence: CASSFQGANTEAFF. The CDR3 nucleotides are TGTGCCAGCAGTTTCCAGGGGGCGAACACTGAAGCTTTCTTT.

The CDR3, as DNA: TGTGCCAGCAGCCCGCTAGCGGAGAGGGTCACAGATACGCAGTATTTT. It yields the protein CASSPLAERVTDTQYF. The chain recombines TRBV5-6 with TRBJ2-3; 7 bases match TRBD2. Looked up from germline, CDR1 is SGHDT and CDR2 is YYEEEE. The CDR3 loop spans 16 amino acids. The J segment lost 2 bases and the V segment lost 4 bases, leaving 10 bases of the junction unmatched.

The V and J genes are TRBV30 and TRBJ2-2; D may match TRBD1 or TRBD2 (5 bases each). The germline gives CDR1 GTSNPN, CDR2 SVGIG (reference sequence). Trimming took 0 bases from V and 6 from J, leaving 8 bases between them. The CDR3 is 13 amino acids. The CDR3 spells CAWSVGDPGELFF. DNA for the CDR3: TGTGCCTGGAGTGTGGGGGACCCCGGGGAGCTGTTTTTT.

The CDR3: CASSFGREAFF. In DNA form, the CDR3 reads TGTGCCAGCAGCTTCGGCAGGGAAGCTTTCTTT. The chain carries TRBV5-4 and TRBJ1-1; no definite D call. The CDR3 extends over 11 amino acids. Deletions cut 2 bases from V and 8 bases from J, with 7 bases between. In germline, CDR1 is SGHNT, CDR2 YYREEE (reference sequence).

The chain recombines TRBV9 with TRBJ1-3; 9 bases line up with TRBD1. V shed 4 bases, J shed 0 bases, and the junction held 11 bases outside the gene matches. Germline CDR1 SGDLS, CDR2 YYNGEE. CDR3 length: 18 amino acids. The CDR3 reads CASSQESGQGISGNTIYF. CDR3 bases: TGTGCCAGCAGCCAGGAATCGGGACAGGGAATCTCTGGAAACACCATATATTTT.

V gene TRBV29-1 combines with J gene TRBJ2-2, with TRBD1 matching over 9 bases. The V gene end was trimmed by 5 bases and the J gene end by 0 bases; junction bases not matched to a gene: 1. In germline, CDR1 is SQVTM, CDR2 ANQGSEA. CDR3 length: 14 residues. The CDR3 DNA reads TGCAGCGTTCGGACAGGGGCGAACACCGGGGAGCTGTTTTTT. It yields the protein CSVRTGANTGELFF.

The chain combines TRBV15 with TRBJ1-2, with 7 bases that match TRBD1. The CDR3 extends over 17 amino acids. The J segment lost 7 bases and the V segment lost 1 base, leaving 15 bases of the junction unmatched. Germline CDR1 reads LNHNV; CDR2 reads YYDKDF (reference sequence). CDR3 in DNA: TGTGCCACCAGCAGAGTCCCTAAGGGGACAGAACTGGGTGGCTACACCTTC. It translates to CATSRVPKGTELGGYTF. The full variable domain, in which reference TRBV15 and TRBJ1-2 provide the parts outside the CDR3, is DAMVIQNPRYQVTQFGKPVTLSCSQTLNHNVMYWYQQKSSQAPKLLFHYYDKDFNNEADTPDNFQSRRPNTSFCFLDIRSPGLGDTAMYLCATSRVPKGTELGGYTFGSGTRLTVV.

This rearrangement joins TRBV6-5 to TRBJ1-3, with D unresolved. The CDR3 covers 15 residues. Trimming stripped 10 bases from V and 0 bases from J, with 16 bases between. Germline values: CDR1 MNHEY, CDR2 SVGAGI. The CDR3 spells CATKDQLASGNTIYF. For the CDR3, the DNA is TGTGCCACCAAGGATCAACTCGCCTCTGGAAACACCATATATTTT.

The rearrangement joins TRBV25-1 to TRBJ2-7, with D possibly TRBD1 on 6 matching bases. The germline CDR1 and CDR2 sequences are MGHDK and SYGVNS. There are 11 residues in the CDR3. V dropped 8 bases and J dropped 7 bases, with 12 bases sitting between them. In nucleotides, the CDR3 is TGTGCCAGCGCCAGGGGTCGGGAGCAGTACTTC. Its translation: CASARGREQYF.

CDR3 sequence: CASSHITGAGNTIYF. CDR3 DNA sequence: TGTGCCAGCAGCCACATAACAGGAGCTGGAAACACCATATATTTT. This chain joins TRBV3-1 (or the pseudogene TRBV3-2) and TRBJ1-3, with D possibly matching TRBD1 (5 bases). The V gene lost 3 bases and the J gene lost 2 bases, with 11 bases spanning the gap. The V gene's germline CDR1 is LGHDT and CDR2 YNNKEL (reference sequence). The CDR3 is 15 residues long.

The V gene is TRBV5-4, the J gene TRBJ1-2; a weak D match, TRBD1 (6 bases). CDR3 length: 12 residues. Per the germline V gene, CDR1 is SGHNT and CDR2 is YYREEE (reference sequence). Trimming pared 7 bases from V and 5 bases from J, leaving 12 bases between. In DNA, the CDR3 is TGTGCCAGCTCGGACAGCTTATATGGCTACACCTTC. Translated: CASSDSLYGYTF.

The gene calls are TRBV7-9 and TRBJ1-1; the D gene is possibly TRBD1 (5 bases). Trimming stripped 8 bases from V and 4 bases from J, with 17 bases between. CDR3 length equals 14 residues. CDR1 and CDR2 (germline): SEHNR, FQNEAQ (reference sequence). As DNA, the CDR3 is TGTGCCAGCTCCGAGCGGGGGGTAGCCACTGAAGCTTTCTTT. Its translation is CASSERGVATEAFF.

The V gene is TRBV6-6, the J gene TRBJ1-4, with D maybe TRBD1 (5 bases). Germline CDR1 MNHNY, CDR2 SVGAGI (reference sequence). The CDR3 extends over 14 amino acids. The V end was cut by 2 bases, the J end by 16 bases, with 20 bases between. The CDR3 DNA is TGTGCCAGCAGTTACCGCGATTTGGGGGACGAGGCGTTTTTT. Translating it yields CASSYRDLGDEAFF.

The chain combines TRBV9 with TRBJ1-1; a weak D match, TRBD1 (6 bases). The CDR3 extends over 13 amino acids. Germline CDR1 reads SGDLS; CDR2 reads YYNGEE. The V end lost 3 bases, the J end lost 4 bases, and 10 bases lay between the germline ends. This chain's CDR3 is CASSEGTITEAFF. CDR3 DNA sequence: TGTGCCAGCAGCGAGGGGACAATCACTGAAGCTTTCTTT.

The genes are TRBV7-8 and TRBJ2-7, with 8 bases that match TRBD1. This CDR3 comprises 14 residues. V lost 5 bases, J lost 2 bases, and 5 bases stayed unmatched. CDR1 is SGHVS, CDR2 FQNEAQ, per germline. In DNA, the CDR3 is TGTGCCAGCAGCATACCGGGACAGGCCTACGAGCAGTACTTC. It specifies CASSIPGQAYEQYF.

The gene calls are TRBV11-2 and TRBJ2-7, with D possibly called TRBD1 or TRBD2 (6 bases each). Trimming removed 1 base from V and 5 bases from J, with 12 bases in between. The germline V gene has CDR1 SGHAT and CDR2 FQNNGV. The CDR3 covers 14 residues. CDR3 residues: CASSLVGGLHEQYF. Written as DNA, the CDR3 is TGTGCCAGCAGCTTAGTGGGGGGCCTGCACGAGCAGTACTTC.

The rearrangement joins TRBV5-1 to TRBJ2-2; perhaps TRBD1 as D (6 bases). CDR1 and CDR2 (germline): SGHRS, YFSETQ. Trimming shortened V by 3 bases and J by 2 bases, and 14 bases separated the two germline ends. This CDR3 is built from 16 residues. CDR3 loop: CASSSNGQRNTGELFF. CDR3 bases: TGCGCCAGCAGCTCCAATGGACAGAGAAACACCGGGGAGCTGTTTTTT.

This chain connects TRBV27 to TRBJ2-2; 12 bases are a match to TRBD2. The CDR3 spans 18 residues. Germline V gene sequence: CDR1 MNHEY, CDR2 SMNVEV (reference sequence). V was pared by 5 bases and J by 0 bases, with 7 bases of the junction left unmatched. CDR3 protein: CASSRLGLAGPNTGELFF. CDR3 in DNA: TGTGCCAGCAGTCGCCTCGGACTAGCGGGACCGAACACCGGGGAGCTGTTTTTT.

J is TRBJ2-7 and V is TRBV14, with D perhaps TRBD1 or TRBD2 (5 bases each). Between the trimmed V and J ends, which lost 3 bases and 4 bases, there was a span of 13 bases. The CDR3 extends over 14 amino acids. Germline V lookup: CDR1 SGHDN, CDR2 FVKESK. The CDR3 region has the DNA TGTGCCAGCAGCCAGTCCCTTGGGGGTTACGAGCAGTACTTC. This codes for CASSQSLGGYEQYF. Supplemented by reference TRBV14 and TRBJ2-7, the full variable domain reads EAGVTQFPSHSVIEKGQTVTLRCDPISGHDNLYWYRRVMGKEIKFLLHFVKESKQDESGMPNNRFLAERTGGTYSTLKVQPAELEDSGVYFCASSQSLGGYEQYFGPGTRLTVT.

This clone was seen once. The chain couples TRBV7-8 to TRBJ1-5; weak D call: TRBD1 (5 bases). In germline, CDR1 is SGHVS, CDR2 FQNEAQ. With 1 base removed from V and 0 bases from J, the gap between germline ends came to 10 bases. This CDR3 region has 16 residues. The CDR3 bases are TGTGCCAGCAGCTTAGTGGGACCATATAGCAATCAGCCCCAGCATTTT. Amino acids: CASSLVGPYSNQPQHF.

This chain uses TRBV6-5 with TRBJ1-1, with D uncertain. CDR1 and CDR2 (germline): MNHEY, SVGAGI. This CDR3 has 13 residues. V was trimmed by 8 bases and J by 4 bases, leaving 14 bases between them. CDR3 protein: CASVGGLGTEAFF. In nucleotides, the CDR3 is TGTGCCAGCGTGGGAGGGTTGGGCACTGAAGCTTTCTTT.

This sequence joins TRBV27 and TRBJ1-6; no clear D gene. This CDR3 region has 15 residues. Germline V lookup: CDR1 MNHEY, CDR2 SMNVEV (reference sequence). V was shortened by 4 bases and J by 7 bases, with 14 bases between the two germline ends. The CDR3 nucleotides read TGTGCCAGCAGTTCGTACGTTCCGCGGAATTCACCCCTCCACTTT. Amino acids: CASSSYVPRNSPLHF.